Shown below are 8 T cell receptor beta chains from a single sample sequenced in a study of spatial heterogeneity in lung cancer. The time point denotes: sample taken at primary tumor resection. TCRdb itself ran the 5' RACE reads through MiXCR, one entry per CDR3 protein. The top ten clones hold roughly 45% of a sample with around 41,000 distinct CDR3 sequences, around 7% of them seen once. The sample was PBMCs, taken at surgery. The receptor set was obtained from a female donor with early-stage non-small cell lung cancer.

This clonotype was seen at least ten times. The CDR3 loop reads CASSLMYSGLAYQETQYF. As DNA, the CDR3 is TGTGCCAGCAGCTTGATGTACTCGGGACTAGCCTACCAAGAGACCCAGTACTTC. The chain uses TRBV7-2 and TRBJ2-5, with 9 bases that match TRBD2. After removal of 3 bases from V and 0 bases from J, the junction contained 11 bases not matched to a gene. Germline V CDR1 and CDR2: SGHTA, FQGNSA. This CDR3 region has 18 residues.

The V call is TRBV5-1, the J call TRBJ2-7, with a weak D call TRBD2 (5 bases). The CDR3 extends over 14 amino acids. Trimming left V 0 bases short and J 7 bases short, with 14 bases between. The germline gives CDR1 SGHRS, CDR2 YFSETQ. The CDR3 DNA is TGCGCCAGCAGCTTGGATCTAGCAAAGAATGAGCAGTACTTC. Amino acid sequence: CASSLDLAKNEQYF. The full variable domain, with the rest looked up from reference TRBV5-1 and TRBJ2-7, is KAGVTQTPRYLIKTRGQQVTLSCSPISGHRSVSWYQQTPGQGLQFLFEYFSETQRNKGNFPGRFSGRQFSNSRSEMNVSTLELGDSALYLCASSLDLAKNEQYFGPGTRLTVT.

This clonotype came up many times. The chain links TRBV10-3 to TRBJ1-5, with a tentative D call TRBD1 (5 bases). Germline V gene data show CDR1 as ENHRY and CDR2 as SYGVKD. V was shortened by 3 bases and J by 7 bases, with 16 bases between the two germline ends. The length of the CDR3 is 15 residues. CDR3: CAISERSGGGQPQHF. CDR3 in DNA: TGTGCCATCAGTGAAAGGTCCGGGGGAGGCCAGCCCCAGCATTTT.

This clonotype was seen repeatedly, ten times or more. The rearrangement uses TRBV20-1 and TRBJ1-1; 8 bases align to TRBD1. V dropped 5 bases and J dropped 3; count of bases not matched to a gene: 11. In germline, CDR1 is DFQATT, CDR2 SNEGSKA (reference sequence). This CDR3 has 15 amino acids. DNA of the CDR3: TGCAGTGCTCCCCGACCCCAGACAGGGGACACTGAAGCTTTCTTT. Protein sequence: CSAPRPQTGDTEAFF.

This clonotype was counted ten times or more. V is TRBV15 and J is TRBJ2-7, with a tentative D call TRBD2 (5 bases). CDR1 is LNHNV, CDR2 YYDKDF, per germline (reference sequence). V was shortened by 1 base and J by 6 bases, with 13 bases between the two germline ends. CDR3 length equals 14 residues. The CDR3 protein is CATSRAGEIPEQYF. The CDR3 nucleotides read TGTGCCACCAGCAGAGCCGGGGAGATCCCCGAGCAGTACTTC. Looking up the rest from reference TRBV15 and TRBJ2-7 gives the full variable domain: DAMVIQNPRYQVTQFGKPVTLSCSQTLNHNVMYWYQQKSSQAPKLLFHYYDKDFNNEADTPDNFQSRRPNTSFCFLDIRSPGLGDTAMYLCATSRAGEIPEQYFGPGTRLTVT.

This clonotype was recorded many times. This rearrangement joins TRBV5-1 to TRBJ2-1, with 10 bases lining up with TRBD2. Germline V lookup: CDR1 SGHRS, CDR2 YFSETQ. This CDR3 is 15 amino acids long. The J segment lost 6 bases and the V segment lost 2 bases, leaving 5 bases of the junction unmatched. The CDR3 loop is CASSLPGLASNEQFF. The CDR3 nucleotides read TGCGCCAGCAGCTTACCGGGACTAGCGTCCAATGAGCAGTTCTTC.

The chain is built from TRBV2 and TRBJ2-7; D not resolved. This CDR3 has 11 amino acids. Germline V gene lookup returns CDR1 SNHLY and CDR2 FYNNEI. The V and J ends lost 1 base and 6 bases respectively, with 4 bases between them. The CDR3 spells CASSEEGEQYF. The CDR3 DNA follows: TGTGCCAGCAGTGAAGAGGGCGAGCAGTACTTC.

This clonotype was found many times. This rearrangement joins TRBV10-3 to TRBJ2-3; D remains unclear. Trimming shortened V by 0 bases and J by 2 bases, and 9 bases separated the two germline ends. The germline V gene has CDR1 ENHRY and CDR2 SYGVKD. The CDR3 is made up of 15 amino acids. The chain's CDR3 is CAISESERHTDTQYF. DNA for the CDR3: TGTGCCATCAGTGAGTCGGAGCGACACACAGATACGCAGTATTTT.